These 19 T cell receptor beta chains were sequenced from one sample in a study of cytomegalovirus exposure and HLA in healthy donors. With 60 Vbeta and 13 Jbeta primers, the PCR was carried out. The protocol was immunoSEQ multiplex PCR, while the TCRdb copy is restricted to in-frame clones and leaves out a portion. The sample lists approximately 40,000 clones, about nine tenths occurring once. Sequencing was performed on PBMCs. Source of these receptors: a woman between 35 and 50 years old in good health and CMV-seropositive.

CDR3: CASSVGGTIYNSPLHF. CDR3 nucleotide sequence: TGTGCCAGCAGTGTAGGTGGGACAATCTATAATTCACCCCTCCACTTT. The chain is built from TRBV28 and TRBJ1-6; possibly TRBD1 for D (6 bases). V lost 5 bases to trimming and J lost 3 bases, with 14 bases between them. The CDR3 runs to 16 residues. The germline V gene encodes CDR1 MDHEN and CDR2 SYDVKM.

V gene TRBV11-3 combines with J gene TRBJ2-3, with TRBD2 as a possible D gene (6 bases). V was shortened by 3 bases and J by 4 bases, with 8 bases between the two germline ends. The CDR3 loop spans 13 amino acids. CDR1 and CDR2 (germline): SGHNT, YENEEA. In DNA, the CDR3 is TGTGCCAGCAGCTTTTCGGGGGCAGATACGCAGTATTTT. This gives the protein CASSFSGADTQYF.

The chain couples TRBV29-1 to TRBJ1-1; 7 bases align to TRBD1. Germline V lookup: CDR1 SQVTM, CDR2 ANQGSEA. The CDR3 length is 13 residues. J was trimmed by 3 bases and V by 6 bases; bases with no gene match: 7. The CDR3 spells CSVAGQEYTEAFF. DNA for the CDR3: TGCAGCGTCGCCGGACAGGAGTACACTGAAGCTTTCTTT.

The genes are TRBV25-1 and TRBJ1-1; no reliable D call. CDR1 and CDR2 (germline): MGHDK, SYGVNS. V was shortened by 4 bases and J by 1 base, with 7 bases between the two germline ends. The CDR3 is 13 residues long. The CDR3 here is CASSVRQNTEAFF. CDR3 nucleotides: TGTGCCAGCAGTGTCCGACAGAACACTGAAGCTTTCTTT. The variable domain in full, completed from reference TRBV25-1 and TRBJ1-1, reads EADIYQTPRYLVIGTGKKITLECSQTMGHDKMYWYQQDPGMELHLIHYSYGVNSTEKGDLSSESTVSRIRTEHFPLTLESARPSHTSQYLCASSVRQNTEAFFGQGTRLTVV.

CDR3 DNA: TGTGCCAGCAGTTCAGCCTACAATGAGCAGTTCTTC. It encodes CASSSAYNEQFF. This chain joins TRBV6-5 and TRBJ2-1; no definite D call. The CDR3 length is 12 residues. Germline lookup yields CDR1 MNHEY and CDR2 SVGAGI. V was cut by 4 bases and J by 2 bases, with 3 bases left in between.

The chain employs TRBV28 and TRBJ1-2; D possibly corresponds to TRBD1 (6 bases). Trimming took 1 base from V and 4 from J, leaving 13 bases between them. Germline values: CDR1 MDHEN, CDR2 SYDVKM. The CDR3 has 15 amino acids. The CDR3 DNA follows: TGTGCCAGCAGTTTATATGCGGGGGCAAGCTATGGCTACACCTTC. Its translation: CASSLYAGASYGYTF.

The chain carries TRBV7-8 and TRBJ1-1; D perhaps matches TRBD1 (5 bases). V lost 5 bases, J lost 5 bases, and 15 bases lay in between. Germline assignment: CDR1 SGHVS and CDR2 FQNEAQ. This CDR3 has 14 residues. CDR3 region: CASSPAPGETEAFF. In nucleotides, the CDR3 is TGTGCCAGCAGCCCCGCGCCGGGGGAGACTGAAGCTTTCTTT.

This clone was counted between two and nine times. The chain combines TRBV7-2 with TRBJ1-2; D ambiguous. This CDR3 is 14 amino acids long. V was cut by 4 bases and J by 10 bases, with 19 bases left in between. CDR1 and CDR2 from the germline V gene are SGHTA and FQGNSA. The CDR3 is CASSSTGITVDYTF. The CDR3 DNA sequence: TGTGCCAGCAGCTCGACCGGGATTACGGTCGACTACACCTTC.

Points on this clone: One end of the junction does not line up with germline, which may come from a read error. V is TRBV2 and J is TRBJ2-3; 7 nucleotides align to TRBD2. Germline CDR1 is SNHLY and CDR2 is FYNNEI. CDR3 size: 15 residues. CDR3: CASSEDRGGTDTQYF. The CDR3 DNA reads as TGTGCCAGCAGCGAAGACCGGGGGGGCACAGATACGCAGTATTTT. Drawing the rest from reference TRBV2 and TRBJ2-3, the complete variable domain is EPEVTQTPSHQVTQMGQEVILRCVPISNHLYFYWYRQILGQKVEFLVSFYNNEISEKSEIFDDQFSVERPDGSNFTLKIRSTKLEDSAMYFCASSEDRGGTDTQYFGPGTRLTVL.

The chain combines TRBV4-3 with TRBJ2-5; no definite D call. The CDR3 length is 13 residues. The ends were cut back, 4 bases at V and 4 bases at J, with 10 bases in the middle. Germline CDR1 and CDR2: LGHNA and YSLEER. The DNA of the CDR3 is TGCGCCAGCAGCCCTACAGTGGGAGAGACCCAGTACTTC. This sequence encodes CASSPTVGETQYF.

Written as DNA, the CDR3 is TGTGCCAGCAGCTTAACGGCCAGGGCATTCCAAGGGAATGAGCAGTTCTTC. Protein product: CASSLTARAFQGNEQFF. The rearrangement joins TRBV7-3 to TRBJ2-1, with D possibly being TRBD1 (5 bases). The CDR3 consists of 17 residues. V lost 0 bases and J lost 7, with 19 bases in between. The germline V gene has CDR1 SGHTA and CDR2 FQGTGA.

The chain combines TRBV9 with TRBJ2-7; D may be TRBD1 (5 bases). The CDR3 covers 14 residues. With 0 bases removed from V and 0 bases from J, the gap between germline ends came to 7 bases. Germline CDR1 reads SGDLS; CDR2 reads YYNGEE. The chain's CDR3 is CASSVGGSSYEQYF. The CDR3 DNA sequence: TGTGCCAGCAGCGTAGGGGGCAGCTCCTACGAGCAGTACTTC.

DNA of the CDR3: TGTGCCAGCAGCTTAACGTCCGGTGAAAAACTGTTTTTT. Its protein product is CASSLTSGEKLFF. The J gene is TRBJ1-4, the V gene TRBV7-3; D is unresolved. This CDR3 spans 13 amino acids. The ends were cut back, 0 bases at V and 7 bases at J, with 6 bases in the middle. Per germline, CDR1 SGHTA and CDR2 FQGTGA.

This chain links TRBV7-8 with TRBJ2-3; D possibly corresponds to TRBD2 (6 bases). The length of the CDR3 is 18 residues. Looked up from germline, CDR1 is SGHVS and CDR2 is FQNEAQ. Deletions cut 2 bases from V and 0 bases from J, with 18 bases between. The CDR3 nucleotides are TGTGCCAGCAGCTTACCCCTCCGGGGGTCCGCTAGCACAGATACGCAGTATTTT. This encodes CASSLPLRGSASTDTQYF.

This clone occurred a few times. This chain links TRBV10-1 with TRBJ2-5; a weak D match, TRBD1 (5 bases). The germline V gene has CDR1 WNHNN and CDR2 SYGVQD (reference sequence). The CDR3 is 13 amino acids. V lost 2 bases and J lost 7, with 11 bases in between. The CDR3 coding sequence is TGCGCCAGCAGTGAGACGTCAGGGCTGACCCAGTACTTC. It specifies CASSETSGLTQYF.

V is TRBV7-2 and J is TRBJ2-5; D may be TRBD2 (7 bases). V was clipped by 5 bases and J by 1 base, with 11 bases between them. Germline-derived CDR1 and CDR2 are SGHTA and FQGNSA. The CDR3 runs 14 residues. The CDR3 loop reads CASSLGGLQETQYF. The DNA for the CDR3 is TGTGCCAGCAGCCTCGGGGGGCTCCAAGAGACCCAGTACTTC.

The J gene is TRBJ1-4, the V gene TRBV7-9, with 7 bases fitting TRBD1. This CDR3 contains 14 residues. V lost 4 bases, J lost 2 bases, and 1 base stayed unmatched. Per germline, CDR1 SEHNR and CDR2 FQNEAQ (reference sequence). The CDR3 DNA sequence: TGTGCCAGCAGCTCAGGGGGGACTAATGAAAAACTGTTTTTT. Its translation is CASSSGGTNEKLFF.

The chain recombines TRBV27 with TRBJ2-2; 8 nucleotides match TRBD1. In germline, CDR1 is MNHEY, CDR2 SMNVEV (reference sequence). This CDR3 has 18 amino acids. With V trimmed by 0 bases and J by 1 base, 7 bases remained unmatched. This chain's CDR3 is CASSLSSGQGLNTGELFF. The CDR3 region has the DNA TGTGCCAGCAGTTTATCGTCAGGACAGGGCTTGAACACCGGGGAGCTGTTTTTT.

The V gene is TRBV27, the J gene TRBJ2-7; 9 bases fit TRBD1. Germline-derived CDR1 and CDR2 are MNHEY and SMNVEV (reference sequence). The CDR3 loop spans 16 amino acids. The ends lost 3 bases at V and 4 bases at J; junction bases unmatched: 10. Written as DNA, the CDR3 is TGTGCCAGCAGTTTGGGCCAGGGACAGGGATTTTACGAGCAGTACTTC. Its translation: CASSLGQGQGFYEQYF.